The present TCR beta chain was sequenced within a study of blood T cell repertoires in COVID-19. The wider study: T cells, B-cell-depleted T cells, or PBMCs supplied cDNA or gDNA.

TCRdb's copy holds only in-frame clones and misses some; the assay was immunoSEQ multiplex PCR. The data hold more than 45,000 clones, with approximately 84% observed a single time. This CDR3 comprises 16 residues. V lost 5 bases to trimming and J lost 4 bases, with 21 bases between them. Germline CDR1 reads SGHDT; CDR2 reads YYEEEE. Seattle's cohort entered during active infection and was followed longitudinally. The rearrangement joins TRBV5-6 to TRBJ1-1, with D possibly being TRBD1 (5 bases). This receptor was identified in a woman of 80 years or more with COVID-19, enrolled during active disease. Sequenced: peripheral blood. The CDR3 sequence: CASRTYSGFLSTEAFF. CDR3 bases: TGTGCCAGCAGAACCTATTCAGGGTTCTTGAGCACTGAAGCTTTCTTT.